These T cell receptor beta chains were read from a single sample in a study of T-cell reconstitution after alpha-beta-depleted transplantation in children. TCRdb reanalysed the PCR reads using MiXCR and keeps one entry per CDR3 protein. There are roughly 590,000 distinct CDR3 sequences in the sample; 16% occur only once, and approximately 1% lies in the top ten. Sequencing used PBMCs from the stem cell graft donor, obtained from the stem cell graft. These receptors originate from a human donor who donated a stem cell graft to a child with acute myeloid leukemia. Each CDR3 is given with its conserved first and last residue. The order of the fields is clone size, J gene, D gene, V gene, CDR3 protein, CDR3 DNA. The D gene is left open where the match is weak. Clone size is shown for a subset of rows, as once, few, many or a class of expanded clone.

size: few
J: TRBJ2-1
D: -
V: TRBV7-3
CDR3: CASSSWGAPMFNEQFF
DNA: TGTGCCAGCAGCTCCTGGGGGGCCCCTATGTTCAATGAGCAGTTCTTC

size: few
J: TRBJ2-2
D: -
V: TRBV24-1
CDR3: CATSDRTVANTGELFF
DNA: TGTGCCACCAGTGATCGGACAGTCGCGAACACCGGGGAGCTGTTTTTT

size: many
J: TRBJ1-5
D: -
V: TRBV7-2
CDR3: CASSLRVSNQPQHF
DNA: TGTGCCAGCAGCCTCAGGGTTAGCAATCAGCCCCAGCATTTT

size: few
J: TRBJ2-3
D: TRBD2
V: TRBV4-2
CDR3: CASSQEGGTTSTDTQYF
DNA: TGTGCCAGCAGCCAAGAAGGAGGGACTACTAGCACAGATACGCAGTATTTT

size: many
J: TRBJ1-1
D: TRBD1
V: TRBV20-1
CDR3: CSASQTGDTEAFF
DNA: TGCAGTGCTTCTCAAACAGGGGACACTGAAGCTTTCTTT

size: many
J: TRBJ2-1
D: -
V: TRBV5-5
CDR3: CASSKDGQGPYNEQFF
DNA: TGTGCCAGCAGCAAAGATGGGCAGGGACCCTACAATGAGCAGTTCTTC

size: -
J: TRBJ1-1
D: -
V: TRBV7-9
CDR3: CASSSTGAQAFF
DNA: TGTGCCAGCAGCTCGACCGGGGCCCAAGCTTTCTTT

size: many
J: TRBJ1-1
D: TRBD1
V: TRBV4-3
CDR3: CASSQRDRDTEAFF
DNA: TGCGCCAGCAGCCAACGGGACAGGGACACTGAAGCTTTCTTT

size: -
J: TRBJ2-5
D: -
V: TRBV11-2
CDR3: CASSLKYGIQETQYF
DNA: TGTGCCAGCAGCTTAAAATATGGGATCCAAGAGACCCAGTACTTC

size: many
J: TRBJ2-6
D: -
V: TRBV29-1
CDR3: CSVRISGANVLTF
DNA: TGCAGCGTCAGGATCTCCGGGGCCAACGTCCTGACTTTC

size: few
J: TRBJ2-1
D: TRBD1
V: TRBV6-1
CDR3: CASSHRDRYNEQFF
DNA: TGTGCCAGCAGCCACCGGGACAGATACAATGAGCAGTTCTTC